This passage covers 14 T cell receptor beta chains from one sample sequenced in a study of prognosis after radiotherapy for stage I lung cancer. From genomic DNA, two-round multiplex PCR was used to amplify TCR beta CDR3. Primers specific to each TRBV and TRBJ gene were used in first-round PCR. TCRdb reanalysed the multiplex PCR reads using MiXCR and keeps one entry per CDR3 protein. The sample lists roughly 30,000 distinct CDR3 sequences, around 48% occurring once. This specimen was PBMCs, taken before or after stereotactic body radiation therapy (not recorded which). These receptors originate from a donor over 45 with non-small cell lung cancer.

This clonotype has a count of ten or more. The chain combines TRBV9 with TRBJ2-7; the D gene is possibly TRBD1 (6 bases). The CDR3 length is 15 residues. Looked up from germline, CDR1 is SGDLS and CDR2 is YYNGEE. The V gene lost 0 bases and the J gene lost 3 bases, with 13 bases spanning the gap. Here the CDR3 DNA reads TGTGCCAGCAGCGTAGGTCCACAGGGAGTCTACGAGCAGTACTTC. Its protein is CASSVGPQGVYEQYF.

There are many counts of this clonotype. The chain links TRBV20-1 to TRBJ2-7, with D perhaps TRBD1 (6 bases). The CDR3 is 15 residues long. Trimming stripped 5 bases from V and 4 bases from J, with 21 bases between. Germline V gene data show CDR1 as DFQATT and CDR2 as SNEGSKA (reference sequence). The CDR3, as DNA: TGCAGTGCTGGCATCGGGACATCCGGAGGTTACGAGCAGTACTTC. Its translation is CSAGIGTSGGYEQYF.

With respect to this clonotype: The junction departs from the called germline gene at one end, perhaps through a read error. The V and J genes are TRBV6-1 and TRBJ1-2; D may be TRBD1 (6 bases). CDR1 and CDR2 (germline): MNHNS, SASEGT. This CDR3 is 17 amino acids long. Here the CDR3 reads CASSEYSTGCFLGGYTF. In DNA form, the CDR3 reads TGTGCCAGTAGTGAATATAGTACAGGGTGTTTTTTGGGAGGCTACACCTTC.

This clonotype showed up many times. The chain recombines TRBV20-1 with TRBJ2-5; D tentatively fits TRBD1 or TRBD2 (5 bases each). V was shortened by 0 bases and J by 4 bases, with 12 bases between the two germline ends. The CDR3 is made up of 14 amino acids. Germline CDR1 DFQATT, CDR2 SNEGSKA (reference sequence). This CDR3 reads CSARDWGSRETQYF. The DNA of the CDR3 is TGCAGTGCTAGAGATTGGGGGAGTCGAGAGACCCAGTACTTC.

As regards this clonotype: Given a far larger clone just one base away, this is likely a sequencing read error. This rearrangement joins TRBV11-2 to TRBJ2-1; 8 bases align to TRBD2. Losses at the gene ends were 1 base for V and 10 bases for J; bases not matched to a gene: 6. Germline V gene sequence: CDR1 SGHAT, CDR2 FQNNGV. The CDR3 sequence is 14 residues long. The CDR3 DNA follows: TGTGCCAGCAGCTTAGGTCGGGGGGGCAACGAGCAGTTCTTC. Translating gives CASSLGRGGNEQFF.

On this clonotype: The junction differs from germline at one of its ends, possibly a read error. The chain recombines TRBV12-3 or TRBV12-4 with TRBJ2-3; no firm D call. The CDR3 has 16 amino acids. CDR3 sequence reads: CTSSFQPLGGGDTQYF. The CDR3 DNA is TGTACCAGCAGTTTTCAGCCTCTCGGCGGCGGAGATACGCAGTATTTT.

This clonotype was seen repeatedly, ten times or more. The chain combines TRBV9 with TRBJ2-3, with 7 nucleotides matching TRBD2. Germline V gives CDR1 SGDLS, CDR2 YYNGEE. The CDR3 has 13 amino acids. The V segment lost 1 base and the J segment 10 bases; nucleotides outside the gene matches: 6. CDR3 in amino acids: CASSVSGREPQYF. The CDR3 DNA is TGTGCCAGCAGCGTATCCGGGCGGGAGCCGCAGTATTTT.

A few counts support this clonotype. A clone one base away is much larger, so this may be a read error. The DNA of the CDR3 is TGTGCCAGCTCGTCCCGGGAACTTGATACGCAGTATTTT. It translates to CASSSRELDTQYF. The genes are TRBV18 and TRBJ2-3; tentatively, D is TRBD2 (5 bases). Germline lookup yields CDR1 KGHSH and CDR2 LQKENI. The CDR3 is 13 residues long. The V gene lost 6 bases and the J gene lost 6 bases, with 13 bases spanning the gap. The full variable domain, its missing parts supplied by reference TRBV18 and TRBJ2-3, is NAGVMQNPRHLVRRRGQEARLRCSPMKGHSHVYWYRQLPEEGLKFMVYLQKENIIDESGMPKERFSAEFPKEGPSILRIQQVVRGDSAAYFCASSSRELDTQYFGPGTRLTVL.

This clonotype ranks as medium-sized (0.01 to 0.1%). V is TRBV6-5 and J is TRBJ1-5, with a tentative D call TRBD1 (5 bases). Germline CDR1 and CDR2: MNHEY and SVGAGI. The V end was cut by 2 bases, the J end by 4 bases, with 15 bases between. The CDR3 runs to 16 residues. The CDR3 region is CASSYRYPDSNQPQHF. The CDR3 DNA reads TGTGCCAGCAGTTACCGATATCCAGACAGTAATCAGCCCCAGCATTTT.

This clonotype has a count of ten or more. This chain connects TRBV19 to TRBJ2-3; a possible D gene is TRBD2 (6 bases). V was pared by 2 bases and J by 3 bases, with 12 bases between. Germline CDR1 and CDR2: LNHDA and SQIVND (reference sequence). CDR3 length: 15 amino acids. The CDR3 nucleotides read TGTGCCAGTAGTATAAGCGGGTCTAAAACAGATACGCAGTATTTT. Its translation is CASSISGSKTDTQYF.

The rearrangement joins TRBV12-3 or TRBV12-4 to TRBJ1-2, with TRBD1 identical over 11 bases. The CDR3 runs to 13 residues. J was trimmed by 7 bases and V by 7 bases; bases with no gene match: 5. CDR3 protein: CASTGQGAAGYTF. The CDR3 nucleotides are TGTGCCAGCACCGGACAGGGGGCGGCTGGCTACACCTTC.

As regards this clonotype: This may be a read error, as it is one base from a much larger clone. V gene TRBV4-3 combines with J gene TRBJ2-5, with unresolved D. The CDR3 length is 14 residues. The ends were cut back, 4 bases at V and 4 bases at J, with 13 bases in the middle. Germline V gives CDR1 LGHNA, CDR2 YSLEER. Written as DNA, the CDR3 is TGCGCCAGCAGCCTGTCAGTGGGCTCAGAGACCCAGTACTTC. Translation: CASSLSVGSETQYF.

This clonotype was recorded at least ten times. This sequence joins TRBV5-1 and TRBJ2-1; either TRBD1 or TRBD2 may fit D (5 bases each). This CDR3 region has 12 residues. V lost 4 bases and J lost 9, with 11 bases in between. Germline V gene sequence: CDR1 SGHRS, CDR2 YFSETQ. CDR3 sequence: CASSRDHREQFF. The CDR3, as DNA: TGCGCCAGCAGCAGGGACCACCGTGAGCAGTTCTTC. The full variable domain, with the rest looked up from reference TRBV5-1 and TRBJ2-1, is KAGVTQTPRYLIKTRGQQVTLSCSPISGHRSVSWYQQTPGQGLQFLFEYFSETQRNKGNFPGRFSGRQFSNSRSEMNVSTLELGDSALYLCASSRDHREQFFGPGTRLTVL.

With respect to this clonotype: It is likely a read error: a sequence one base away is far more abundant. This chain uses TRBV6-9 with TRBJ1-1; no reliable D call. The germline V gene encodes CDR1 MNHGY and CDR2 SVAAGI. The CDR3 sequence is 13 residues long. Written as DNA, the CDR3 is TGTGCCAGCAGTTACGACCCGGGAACTGAAGCTTTATTT. Translated: CASSYDPGTEALF.